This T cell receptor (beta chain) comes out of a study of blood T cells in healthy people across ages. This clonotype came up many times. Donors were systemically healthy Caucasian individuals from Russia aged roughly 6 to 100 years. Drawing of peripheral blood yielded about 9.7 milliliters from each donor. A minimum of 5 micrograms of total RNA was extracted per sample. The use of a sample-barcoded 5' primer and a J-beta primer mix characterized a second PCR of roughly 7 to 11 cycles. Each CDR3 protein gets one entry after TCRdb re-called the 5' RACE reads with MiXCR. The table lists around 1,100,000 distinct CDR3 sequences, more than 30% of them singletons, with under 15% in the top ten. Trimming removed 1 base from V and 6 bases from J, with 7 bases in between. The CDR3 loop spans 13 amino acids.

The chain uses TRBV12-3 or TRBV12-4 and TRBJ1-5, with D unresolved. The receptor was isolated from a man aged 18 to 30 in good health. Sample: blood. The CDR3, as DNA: TGTGCCAGCAGTTTAGAAGGGATTCAGCCCCAGCATTTT. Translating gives CASSLEGIQPQHF.